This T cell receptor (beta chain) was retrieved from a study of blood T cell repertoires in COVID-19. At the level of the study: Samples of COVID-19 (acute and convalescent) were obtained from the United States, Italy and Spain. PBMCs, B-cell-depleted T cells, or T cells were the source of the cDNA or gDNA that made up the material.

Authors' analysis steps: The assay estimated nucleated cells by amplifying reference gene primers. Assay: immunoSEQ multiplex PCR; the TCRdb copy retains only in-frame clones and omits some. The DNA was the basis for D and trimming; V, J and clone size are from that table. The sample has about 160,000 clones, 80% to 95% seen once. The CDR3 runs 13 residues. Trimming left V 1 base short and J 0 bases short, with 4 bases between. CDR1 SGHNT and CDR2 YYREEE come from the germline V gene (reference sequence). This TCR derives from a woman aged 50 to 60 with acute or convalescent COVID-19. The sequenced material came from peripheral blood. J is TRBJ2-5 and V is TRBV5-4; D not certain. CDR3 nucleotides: TGTGCCAGCAGCTTGCGGGACCAAGAGACCCAGTACTTC. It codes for CASSLRDQETQYF.